The next 16 T cell receptor beta chains were all read from a single sample in a study of T-cell memory formation after mild COVID-19. A single record per CDR3 protein comes from TCRdb applying MiXCR to the 5' RACE reads. The sample holds about 58,000 distinct CDR3 sequences; roughly 25% are singletons and the top ten take 43%. The sample taken for sequencing was PBMCs or a T cell subset sorted from them (not recorded which). The receptors come from a man aged 18-30 years who had mild COVID-19 (a few samples of this study predate the infection). Cell type and time point are not known.

The chain employs TRBV27 and TRBJ2-7, with 7 bases matching TRBD2. The J segment lost 2 bases and the V segment lost 3 bases, leaving 10 bases of the junction unmatched. Per the germline V gene, CDR1 is MNHEY and CDR2 is SMNVEV (reference sequence). This CDR3 is built from 16 residues. The DNA of the CDR3 is TGTGCCAGCAGTTTCTTTGGGGAGGGAGGAACCTACGAGCAGTACTTC. Residues: CASSFFGEGGTYEQYF.

The chain employs TRBV6-5 and TRBJ2-1, with unresolved D. This CDR3 is built from 14 residues. Trimming removed 2 bases at V and 4 bases at J, with 9 bases between. Germline values: CDR1 MNHEY, CDR2 SVGAGI. The CDR3 reads CASSYVSGYNEQFF. The CDR3 coding sequence is TGTGCCAGCAGTTACGTTTCAGGATACAATGAGCAGTTCTTC.

There are a few counts of this clonotype. This chain connects TRBV5-1 to TRBJ2-2; 8 positions agree with TRBD2. V lost 0 bases to trimming and J lost 1 base; unmatched junction nucleotides: 5. Germline lookup yields CDR1 SGHRS and CDR2 YFSETQ. This CDR3 has 17 residues. CDR3 DNA: TGCGCCAGCAGCTTGGGATTAGCGGGGCTGAACACCGGGGAGCTGTTTTTT. This gives the protein CASSLGLAGLNTGELFF. Supplemented by reference TRBV5-1 and TRBJ2-2, the full variable domain reads KAGVTQTPRYLIKTRGQQVTLSCSPISGHRSVSWYQQTPGQGLQFLFEYFSETQRNKGNFPGRFSGRQFSNSRSEMNVSTLELGDSALYLCASSLGLAGLNTGELFFGEGSRLTVL.

The chain carries TRBV12-3 or TRBV12-4 and TRBJ2-7; D possibly matches TRBD1 or TRBD2 (5 bases each). The ends were cut back, 6 bases at V and 3 bases at J, with 15 bases in the middle. This CDR3 contains 14 residues. DNA of the CDR3: TGTGCCAGCAGCCCCGATCGGGGCTTCTACGAGCAGTACTTC. Its translation: CASSPDRGFYEQYF.

V and J are TRBV6-2 or TRBV6-3 and TRBJ1-5, with 10 bases lining up with TRBD1. Per the germline V gene, CDR1 is MNHEY and CDR2 is SVGEGT. The CDR3 sequence is 14 residues long. After removal of 2 bases from V and 7 bases from J, the junction contained 2 bases not matched to a gene. This CDR3 is CASSYGTGDQPQHF. In DNA, the CDR3 is TGTGCCAGCAGTTACGGGACAGGGGACCAGCCCCAGCATTTT.

This clonotype was observed a handful of times. The V gene is TRBV5-1, the J gene TRBJ2-3; TRBD2 aligns across 9 bases. V shed 2 bases and J 2 bases; nucleotides not matched to a gene: 3. This CDR3 region has 15 residues. Germline CDR1 reads SGHRS; CDR2 reads YFSETQ. Here the CDR3 DNA reads TGCGCCAGCAGCTTCTTAGCGGGGGACACAGATACGCAGTATTTT. Translating it yields CASSFLAGDTDTQYF. Using reference TRBV5-1 and TRBJ2-3 for the parts outside the CDR3, the full variable domain is KAGVTQTPRYLIKTRGQQVTLSCSPISGHRSVSWYQQTPGQGLQFLFEYFSETQRNKGNFPGRFSGRQFSNSRSEMNVSTLELGDSALYLCASSFLAGDTDTQYFGPGTRLTVL.

The chain employs TRBV4-2 and TRBJ1-5; possible D gene TRBD1, 6 bases. V was shortened by 0 bases and J by 5 bases, with 11 bases between the two germline ends. CDR1 LGHNA and CDR2 YNFKEQ come from the germline V gene. The CDR3 sequence is 15 residues long. Written as DNA, the CDR3 is TGTGCCAGCAGCCAAGATGGGGACAATGATCAGCCCCAGCATTTT. As protein: CASSQDGDNDQPQHF.

This clonotype was counted a few times. J is TRBJ2-1 and V is TRBV6-6; 10 bases align to TRBD2. The CDR3 totals 15 residues. CDR1 is MNHNY, CDR2 SVGAGI, per germline (reference sequence). Trimming at V came to 6 bases and at J to 8 bases, leaving 10 bases not matched to a gene. The DNA of the CDR3 is TGTGCCAGCAGGCACACTAGCGGGGTTTTTGATGAGCAGTTCTTC. It specifies CASRHTSGVFDEQFF.

CDR3 sequence (DNA): TGCAGCGTTGAAGGGTGGCGGGGGGACTACGAGCAGTACTTC. Encoded protein: CSVEGWRGDYEQYF. This chain uses TRBV29-1 with TRBJ2-7; 8 nucleotides match TRBD2. There are 14 residues in the CDR3. Germline V gene lookup returns CDR1 SQVTM and CDR2 ANQGSEA. The V and J ends lost 1 base and 3 bases, in that order; junction bases with no gene match: 5.

J is TRBJ1-2 and V is TRBV6-5, with TRBD1 matching over 8 bases. The CDR3 is made up of 13 amino acids. Germline CDR1 reads MNHEY; CDR2 reads SVGAGI. Losses at the gene ends were 8 bases for V and 0 bases for J; bases not matched to a gene: 2. Here the CDR3 DNA reads TGTGCCAGCCGGACAGGGACTAACTATGGCTACACCTTC. Translation: CASRTGTNYGYTF.

The sample holds a few counts of this clonotype. The chain employs TRBV5-1 and TRBJ2-7, with 7 bases matching TRBD2. V shed 4 bases, J shed 1 base, and the junction held 11 bases outside the gene matches. This CDR3 region has 16 residues. Germline V lookup: CDR1 SGHRS, CDR2 YFSETQ. CDR3 sequence reads: CASSPMTGLSSYEQYV. The CDR3 DNA sequence: TGCGCCAGCAGCCCAATGACGGGACTATCTTCCTACGAGCAGTACGTC.

The table lists this clonotype with a count of one. This rearrangement joins TRBV6-2 or TRBV6-3 to TRBJ2-7; 7 bases agree with TRBD2. Looked up from germline, CDR1 is MNHEY and CDR2 is SVGEGT. The V segment lost 4 bases and the J segment 5 bases; nucleotides outside the gene matches: 8. The CDR3 is made up of 14 amino acids. In DNA form, the CDR3 reads TGTGCCAGCAGTTCCGGACTAGGGTTCGACGAGCAGTACGTC. Its protein is CASSSGLGFDEQYV.

V gene TRBV4-3 combines with J gene TRBJ2-2; tentatively, D is TRBD2 (6 bases). There are 15 residues in the CDR3. Between the trimmed V and J ends, which lost 3 bases and 1 base, there was a span of 9 bases. The germline V gene has CDR1 LGHNA and CDR2 YSLEER. The CDR3, as DNA: TGCGCCAGCAGCCAGGACGGGGGGAACACCGGGGAGCTGTTTTTT. Its translation is CASSQDGGNTGELFF.

The chain recombines TRBV5-1 with TRBJ2-5; tentatively, D is TRBD2 (6 bases). V was cut by 0 bases and J by 1 base, with 10 bases left in between. This CDR3 region has 15 residues. Germline V gene data show CDR1 as SGHRS and CDR2 as YFSETQ. CDR3 DNA: TGCGCCAGCAGCTTGGCCCAGGGAGGCCAAGAGACCCAGTACTTC. Translating it yields CASSLAQGGQETQYF.

V and J are TRBV5-1 and TRBJ1-5, with 10 bases identical to TRBD1. The CDR3 spans 19 residues. Per germline, CDR1 SGHRS and CDR2 YFSETQ. J gave up 5 bases and V 0 bases, and 14 bases lay outside the gene matches. The CDR3 here is CASSLAGDRGLLDYQPQHF. The CDR3 DNA reads TGCGCCAGCAGCTTGGCCGGTGACAGGGGGCTCTTAGATTATCAGCCCCAGCATTTT. The full variable domain, completed using reference TRBV5-1 and TRBJ1-5, is KAGVTQTPRYLIKTRGQQVTLSCSPISGHRSVSWYQQTPGQGLQFLFEYFSETQRNKGNFPGRFSGRQFSNSRSEMNVSTLELGDSALYLCASSLAGDRGLLDYQPQHFGDGTRLSIL.

The chain combines TRBV9 with TRBJ1-5, with 7 bases lining up with TRBD1. The CDR3 runs to 16 residues. V shed 4 bases, J shed 4 bases, and the junction held 11 bases outside the gene matches. CDR1 and CDR2 (germline): SGDLS, YYNGEE. The CDR3 DNA follows: TGTGCCAGCAGCCCCGGATCGGACAGGAAAAATCAGCCCCAGCATTTT. Its protein is CASSPGSDRKNQPQHF.